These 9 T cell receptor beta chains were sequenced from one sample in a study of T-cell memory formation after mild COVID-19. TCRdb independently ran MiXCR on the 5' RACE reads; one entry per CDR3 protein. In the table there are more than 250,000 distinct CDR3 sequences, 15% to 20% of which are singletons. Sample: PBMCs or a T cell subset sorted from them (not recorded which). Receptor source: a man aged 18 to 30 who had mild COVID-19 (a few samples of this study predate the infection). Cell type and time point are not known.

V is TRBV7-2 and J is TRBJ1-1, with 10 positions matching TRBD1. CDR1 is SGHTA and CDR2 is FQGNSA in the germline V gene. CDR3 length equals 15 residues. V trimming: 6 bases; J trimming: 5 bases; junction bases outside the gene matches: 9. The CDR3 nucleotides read TGTGCCAGCAGATCCTTGGGACAGGGGTATACTGAAGCTTTCTTT. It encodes CASRSLGQGYTEAFF.

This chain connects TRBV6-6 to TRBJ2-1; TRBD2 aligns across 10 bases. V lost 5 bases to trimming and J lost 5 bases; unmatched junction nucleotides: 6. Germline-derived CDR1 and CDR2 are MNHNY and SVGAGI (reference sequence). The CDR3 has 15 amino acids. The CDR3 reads CASSKLAGENNEQFF. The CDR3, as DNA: TGTGCCAGCAGTAAGCTAGCGGGGGAAAACAATGAGCAGTTCTTC.

DNA of the CDR3: TGTGCCAGCAGTGATTTAGCAGGGGGCGCAAGGAATGAGCAGTTCTTC. Translating gives CASSDLAGGARNEQFF. The chain is built from TRBV25-1 and TRBJ2-1, with 8 bases identical to TRBD1. V dropped 3 bases and J dropped 7; count of bases not matched to a gene: 11. CDR1 is MGHDK and CDR2 is SYGVNS in the germline V gene. The CDR3 contains 16 residues.

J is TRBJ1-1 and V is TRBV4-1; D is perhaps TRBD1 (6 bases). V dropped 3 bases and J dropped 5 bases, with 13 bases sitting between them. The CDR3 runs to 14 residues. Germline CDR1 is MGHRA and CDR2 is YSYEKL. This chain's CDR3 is CASSHLQGGTEAFF. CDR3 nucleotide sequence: TGCGCCAGCAGCCATTTACAGGGAGGAACTGAAGCTTTCTTT.

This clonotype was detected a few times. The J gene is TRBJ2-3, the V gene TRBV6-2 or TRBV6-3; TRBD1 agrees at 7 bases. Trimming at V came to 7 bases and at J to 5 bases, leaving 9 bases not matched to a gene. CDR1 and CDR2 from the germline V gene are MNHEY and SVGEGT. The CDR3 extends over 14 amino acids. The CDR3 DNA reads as TGTGCCAGCAAGCCCACAGGGGTGGTAGATACGCAGTATTTT. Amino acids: CASKPTGVVDTQYF.

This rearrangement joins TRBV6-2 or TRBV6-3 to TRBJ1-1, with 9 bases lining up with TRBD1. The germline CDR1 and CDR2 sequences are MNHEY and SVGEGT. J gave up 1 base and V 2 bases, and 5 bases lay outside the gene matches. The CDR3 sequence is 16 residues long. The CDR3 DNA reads TGTGCCAGCAGTTACCCAGGGACAGGGCCGAACACTGAAGCTTTCTTT. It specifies CASSYPGTGPNTEAFF.

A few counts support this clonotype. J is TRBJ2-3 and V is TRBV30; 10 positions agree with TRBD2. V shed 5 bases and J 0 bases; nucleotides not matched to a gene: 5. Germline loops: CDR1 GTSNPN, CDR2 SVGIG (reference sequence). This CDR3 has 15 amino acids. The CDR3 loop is CAWGLAGASTDTQYF. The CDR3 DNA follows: TGTGCCTGGGGGCTAGCGGGGGCCAGCACAGATACGCAGTATTTT.

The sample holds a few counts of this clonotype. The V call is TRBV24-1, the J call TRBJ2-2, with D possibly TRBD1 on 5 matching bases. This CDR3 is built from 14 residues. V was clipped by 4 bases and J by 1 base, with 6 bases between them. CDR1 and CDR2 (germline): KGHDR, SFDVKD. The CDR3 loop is CATSDRVNTGELFF. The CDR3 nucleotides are TGTGCCACCAGTGACAGGGTGAACACCGGGGAGCTGTTTTTT.

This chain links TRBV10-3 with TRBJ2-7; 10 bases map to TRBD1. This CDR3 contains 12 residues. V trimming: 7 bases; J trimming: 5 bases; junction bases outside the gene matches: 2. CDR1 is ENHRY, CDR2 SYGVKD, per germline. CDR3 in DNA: TGTGCCATCACGGGACAGGGGCACGAGCAGTACTTC. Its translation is CAITGQGHEQYF.